This T cell receptor beta chain was documented in a study of Ad26.COV2.S vaccination and SARS-CoV-2 variants. Study results and limitations: Non-spike TCR breadth was similar in vaccine and placebo recipients. Placebo recipients had lower spike-specific TCR breadth than vaccine recipients.

The method was immunoSEQ multiplex PCR; TCRdb's version includes in-frame clones alone and lacks a portion of them. The sample holds some 480,000 clones, approximately 90% seen once. Treatment described: 19 received Ad26.COV2.S at low or high dose, single or two shots; a few received placebo; per-sample allocation not given. Specimen acquisition occurred on day 63 following the initial vaccine or placebo injection. Vaccination used an Ad26 vector expressing Wuhan-strain SARS-CoV-2 spike. Regarding this clone: Its antigen is as yet unknown.

This receptor was taken from a person between 18 and 60 years old who received the Ad26.COV2.S COVID-19 vaccine or a placebo. Here the sequenced sample was peripheral blood, taken in a trial of Ad26.COV2.S vaccine versus placebo.

Here the CDR3 DNA reads TGTGCCAGCAGCCTAGGGACAGGAATAAATCAGCCCCAGCATTTT. It specifies CASSLGTGINQPQHF. The chain links TRBV5-4 to TRBJ1-5, with 8 bases lining up with TRBD1. This CDR3 comprises 15 residues. V dropped 4 bases and J dropped 4; count of bases not matched to a gene: 7. CDR1 and CDR2 from the germline V gene are SGHNT and YYREEE (reference sequence).